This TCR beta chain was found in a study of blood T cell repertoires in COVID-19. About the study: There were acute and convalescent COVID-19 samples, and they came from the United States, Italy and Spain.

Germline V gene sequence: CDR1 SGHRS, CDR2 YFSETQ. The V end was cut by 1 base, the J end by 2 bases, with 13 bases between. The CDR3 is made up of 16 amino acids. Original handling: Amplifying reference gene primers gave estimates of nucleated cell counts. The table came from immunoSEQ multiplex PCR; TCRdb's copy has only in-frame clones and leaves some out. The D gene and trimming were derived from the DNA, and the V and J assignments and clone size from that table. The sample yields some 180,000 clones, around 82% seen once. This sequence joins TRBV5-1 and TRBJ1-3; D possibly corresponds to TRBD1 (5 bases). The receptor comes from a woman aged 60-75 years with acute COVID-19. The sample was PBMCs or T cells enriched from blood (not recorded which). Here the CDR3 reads CASSLLWEGTGNTIYF. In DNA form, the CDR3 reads TGCGCCAGCAGCTTGCTCTGGGAGGGGACTGGAAACACCATATATTTT.